This record looks at one T cell receptor beta chain sequence and its context. This specimen includes other DNA sequences encoding the same CDR3. Looked up from germline, CDR1 is SNHLY and CDR2 is FYNNEI. Losses at the gene ends were 4 bases for V and 8 bases for J; bases not matched to a gene: 7. The CDR3 length is 14 residues. These data are taken from a study of graft-versus-host responses after intestinal transplantation. Produced via immunoSEQ multiplex PCR; TCRdb's table is partial and in-frame only. The profile covers tens of thousands of clones, with roughly nine tenths appearing a single time and 15% to 20% taken by the ten largest. Investigators treated the graft tissue so that it released intraepithelial and lamina propria lymphocytes.

The sequencing used ileum tissue, collected less than 210 days after intestinal transplant. The source of this sequence is a human patient who received an intestinal transplant, so some T cells may come from the graft donor. The chain is built from TRBV2 and TRBJ1-4; 7 bases agree with TRBD1. The CDR3 nucleotides are TGTGCCAGCAGTGGGGAGGGGGCCAGGGAAAAACTGTTTTTT. Protein: CASSGEGAREKLFF.